This TCR beta chain was sequenced during a study of T cell responses to AZD1222 COVID-19 vaccine. Findings of the study overall: The donor cohort was predominantly white British with a female majority, and clonal diversity may have been underestimated. Spike-wide coverage was observed for vaccine-associated CD4 TCRs, with dominant responses at 160-218 and 743-854.

The CDR3 extends over 11 amino acids. Germline V gene sequence: CDR1 MNHNY, CDR2 SVGAGI (reference sequence). Trimming shortened V by 6 bases and J by 8 bases, and 7 bases separated the two germline ends. To note about this clone: Its antigen is unidentified.

Produced via immunoSEQ multiplex PCR; TCRdb's table is partial and in-frame only. The sample lists some 150,000 clones, 65% to 90% occurring once. This receptor was obtained from an adult who received the MenACWY meningococcal vaccine as a control. This sequence joins TRBV6-6 and TRBJ2-2; D gene ambiguous. Material: peripheral blood, obtained 28 days after the second dose of the MenACWY control vaccine. The CDR3 loop is CASSPRGELFF. DNA for the CDR3: TGTGCCAGCAGCCCCAGAGGGGAGCTGTTTTTT.